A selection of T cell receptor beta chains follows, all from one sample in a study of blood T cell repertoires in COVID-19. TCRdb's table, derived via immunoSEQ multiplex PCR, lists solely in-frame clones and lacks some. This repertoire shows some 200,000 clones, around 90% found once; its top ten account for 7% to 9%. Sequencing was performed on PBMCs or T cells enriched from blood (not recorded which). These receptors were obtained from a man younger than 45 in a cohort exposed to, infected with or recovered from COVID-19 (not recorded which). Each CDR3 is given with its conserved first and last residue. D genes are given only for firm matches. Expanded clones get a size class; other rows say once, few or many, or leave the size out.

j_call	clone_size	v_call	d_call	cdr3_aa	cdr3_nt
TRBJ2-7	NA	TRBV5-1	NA	CASSPGTPPHEQYF	TGCGCCAGCAGCCCCGGGACACCCCCCCACGAGCAGTACTTC
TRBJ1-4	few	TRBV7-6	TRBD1	CASSLSTGANEKLFF	TGTGCCAGCAGCTTATCGACAGGGGCTAATGAAAAACTGTTTTTT
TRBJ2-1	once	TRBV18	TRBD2	CASSALAGANEQFF	TGTGCCAGCTCGGCACTAGCGGGAGCCAACGAGCAGTTCTTC
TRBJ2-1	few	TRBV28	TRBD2	CASQLAGDYNEQFF	TGTGCCAGCCAACTAGCGGGGGACTACAATGAGCAGTTCTTC
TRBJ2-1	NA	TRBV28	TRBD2	CASTHGAGAYNEQFF	TGTGCCAGCACCCACGGAGCGGGAGCCTACAATGAGCAGTTCTTC
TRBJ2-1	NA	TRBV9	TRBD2	CASTPGLAGVVGSYNEQFF	TGTGCCAGCACCCCCGGACTAGCGGGAGTAGTAGGCTCCTACAATGAGCAGTTCTTC
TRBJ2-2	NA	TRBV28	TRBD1	CASSFTGQGAGELFF	TGTGCCAGCAGTTTCACGGGACAGGGGGCCGGGGAGCTGTTTTTT
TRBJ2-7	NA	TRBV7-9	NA	CASSLVRGGFTEQYF	TGTGCCAGCAGCTTAGTCCGGGGAGGTTTTACGGAGCAGTACTTC
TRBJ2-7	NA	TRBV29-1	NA	CSVGFAGLTYEQYF	TGCAGCGTTGGATTCGCCGGGTTGACCTACGAGCAGTACTTC
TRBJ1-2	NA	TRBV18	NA	CASSQGQPNYGYTF	TGTGCCAGCTCCCAAGGACAGCCCAACTATGGCTACACCTTC
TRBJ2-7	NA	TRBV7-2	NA	CASSPLTGSSYEQYF	TGTGCCAGCAGCCCGCTAACAGGGAGCTCCTACGAGCAGTACTTC
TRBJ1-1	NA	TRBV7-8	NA	CASSLAPGVIGTEAFF	TGTGCCAGCAGCTTAGCCCCGGGAGTTATCGGCACTGAAGCTTTCTTT
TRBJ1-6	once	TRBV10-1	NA	CASGRGIGAVNSPLHF	TGCGCCAGTGGGAGGGGGATAGGGGCGGTGAATTCACCCCTCCACTTT
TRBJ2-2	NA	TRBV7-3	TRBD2	CASSPAGGRNTGELFF	TGTGCCAGCAGCCCCGCGGGAGGGCGGAACACCGGGGAGCTGTTTTTT
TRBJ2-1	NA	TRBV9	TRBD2	CASSVGLAGDVAYNEQFF	TGTGCCAGCAGCGTAGGACTAGCGGGAGACGTAGCCTACAATGAGCAGTTCTTC
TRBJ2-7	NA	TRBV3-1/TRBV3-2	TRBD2	CASSQISGRNSYEQYF	TGTGCCAGCAGCCAAATCAGCGGGAGGAACTCCTACGAGCAGTACTTC
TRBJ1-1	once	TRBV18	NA	CASSPRGGNTEAFF	TGTGCCAGCTCACCTAGAGGGGGGAACACTGAAGCTTTCTTT
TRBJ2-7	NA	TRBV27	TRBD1	CASSFLDRTYEQYF	TGTGCCAGCAGTTTTTTGGACAGGACCTACGAGCAGTACTTC
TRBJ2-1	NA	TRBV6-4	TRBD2	CASSDSFAGGAEQFF	TGTGCCAGCAGTGACTCGTTTGCGGGAGGAGCTGAGCAGTTCTTC
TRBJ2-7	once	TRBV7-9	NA	CASSSDGPAWEQYF	TGTGCCAGCAGTTCGGATGGGCCTGCATGGGAGCAGTACTTC
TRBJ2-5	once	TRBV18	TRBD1	CASSPAGGETQYF	TGTGCCAGCTCACCAGCAGGGGGCGAGACCCAGTACTTC
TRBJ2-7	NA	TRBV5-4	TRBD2	CASSVGLAGEQYF	TGTGCCAGCAGCGTGGGACTAGCGGGTGAGCAGTACTTC
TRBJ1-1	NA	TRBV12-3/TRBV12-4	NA	CATSSVASIEAFF	TGTGCCACCTCCTCAGTGGCAAGTATTGAAGCTTTCTTT
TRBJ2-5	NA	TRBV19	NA	CASSMGLRKGRKTQYF	TGTGCCAGTAGTATGGGACTTCGAAAAGGTCGAAAGACCCAGTACTTC
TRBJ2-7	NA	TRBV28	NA	CASIPTGTRYEQYF	TGTGCCAGCATCCCGACAGGTACTCGGTACGAGCAGTACTTC
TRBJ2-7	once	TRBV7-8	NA	CASSLGTVPLDEQYF	TGTGCCAGCAGCTTAGGGACAGTCCCCTTGGACGAGCAGTACTTC
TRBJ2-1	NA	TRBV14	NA	CASSQILRSGEQFF	TGTGCCAGCAGCCAAATCTTAAGATCCGGTGAGCAGTTCTTC
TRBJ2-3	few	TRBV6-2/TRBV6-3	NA	CASSYPTGEGTDTQYF	TGTGCCAGCAGTTACCCGACGGGAGAGGGCACAGATACGCAGTATTTT
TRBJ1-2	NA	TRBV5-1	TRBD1	CASSLPTGVGLGGYTF	TGCGCCAGCAGCTTACCGACAGGGGTCGGCCTCGGCGGCTACACCTTC
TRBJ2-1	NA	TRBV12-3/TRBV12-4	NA	CASRVVGAEQFF	TGTGCCAGCAGGGTTGTGGGGGCAGAGCAGTTCTTC
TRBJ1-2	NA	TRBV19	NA	CASKSQDLYGYTF	TGTGCCAGTAAGTCCCAGGATCTCTATGGCTACACCTTC
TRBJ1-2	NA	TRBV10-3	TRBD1	CAISDSVGTGVVEEVDGYTF	TGTGCCATCAGTGACTCCGTCGGGACAGGGGTGGTGGAGGAAGTCGATGGCTACACCTTC
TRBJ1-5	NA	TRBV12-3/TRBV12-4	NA	CASSSVLYQPQHF	TGTGCCAGCAGCTCAGTTTTGTATCAGCCCCAGCATTTT
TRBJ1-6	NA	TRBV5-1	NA	CASSLESNSPLHF	TGCGCCAGCAGCTTGGAGAGTAATTCACCCCTCCACTTT
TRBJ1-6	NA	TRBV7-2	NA	CASRWSGTNSPLHF	TGTGCCAGCAGATGGAGCGGAACGAATTCACCCCTCCACTTT
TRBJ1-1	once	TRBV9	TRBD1	CASSVGQGDTEAFF	TGTGCCAGCAGCGTTGGACAGGGGGATACTGAAGCTTTCTTT
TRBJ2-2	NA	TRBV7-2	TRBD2	CASSPGGRSNTGELFF	TGTGCCAGCAGCCCGGGGGGACGATCAAACACCGGGGAGCTGTTTTTT
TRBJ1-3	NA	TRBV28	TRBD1	CASDWDRAICGNTIYF	TGTGCCAGTGACTGGGACAGGGCCATTTGTGGAAACACCATATATTTT
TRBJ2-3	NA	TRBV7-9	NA	CASSPNGGSTDTQYF	TGTGCCAGCAGCCCGAATGGCGGGAGCACAGATACGCAGTATTTT
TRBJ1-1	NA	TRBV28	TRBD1	CASRPGGAQDTEAFF	TGTGCCAGCAGGCCAGGGGGCGCCCAGGACACTGAAGCTTTCTTT
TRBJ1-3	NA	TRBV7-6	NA	CASSPGQTKPGNTIYF	TGTGCCAGCAGCCCAGGACAGACCAAACCTGGAAACACCATATATTTT
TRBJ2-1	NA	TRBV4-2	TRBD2	CASSQDELAGGYNEQFF	TGTGCCAGCAGCCAAGATGAACTAGCGGGAGGGTACAATGAGCAGTTCTTC
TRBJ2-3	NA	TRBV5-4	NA	CASSRTEFEGTDTQYF	TGTGCCAGCAGCCGGACAGAGTTTGAGGGCACAGATACGCAGTATTTT
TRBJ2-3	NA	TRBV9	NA	CASAGPSPSTDTQYF	TGTGCCAGCGCTGGACCTAGCCCCAGCACAGATACGCAGTATTTT
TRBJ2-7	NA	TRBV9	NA	CASSEEAEPVYEQYF	TGTGCCAGCAGCGAAGAAGCGGAACCCGTCTACGAGCAGTACTTC
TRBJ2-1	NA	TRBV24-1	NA	CATSAQADEQFF	TGTGCCACCAGTGCACAAGCGGATGAGCAGTTCTTC
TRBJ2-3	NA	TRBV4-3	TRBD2	CASSRLRAGLTDTQYF	TGCGCCAGCAGCCGGCTGAGAGCGGGACTGACAGATACGCAGTATTTT
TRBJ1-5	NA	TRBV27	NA	CASSFLQYSNQPQHF	TGTGCCAGCAGTTTCTTACAGTATAGCAATCAGCCCCAGCATTTT
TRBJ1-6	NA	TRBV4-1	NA	CASSQVAGGNSPLHF	TGCGCCAGCAGCCAAGTGGCCGGGGGAAATTCACCCCTCCACTTT
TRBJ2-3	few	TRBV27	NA	CASRGGYSTDTQYF	TGTGCCAGCAGGGGGGGTTATAGCACAGATACGCAGTATTTT
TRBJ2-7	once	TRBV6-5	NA	CASSYGTPAYEQYF	TGTGCCAGCAGTTACGGGACACCTGCCTACGAGCAGTACTTC
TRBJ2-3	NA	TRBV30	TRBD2	CAGWTSGSTDTQYF	TGTGCCGGGTGGACTAGCGGGAGCACAGATACGCAGTATTTT
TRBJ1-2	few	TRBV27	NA	CASSSRQLRTNYGYTF	TGTGCCAGCAGTTCTAGACAGCTCAGAACTAACTATGGCTACACCTTC
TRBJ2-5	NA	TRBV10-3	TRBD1	CAISERDRGETQYF	TGTGCCATCAGTGAACGGGACAGGGGGGAGACCCAGTACTTC
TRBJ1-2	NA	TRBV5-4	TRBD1	CASSPQTGYGYTF	TGTGCCAGCAGCCCACAGACAGGGTATGGCTACACCTTC